Listed here is a single T cell receptor beta chain. This sample is part of a study of shared clonotypes between healthy human individuals. The wider study: Each donor's CD4 naive and CD4 memory cells filled three plates apiece, CD8 naive two, and CD8 memory one.

Deep-level running was used for the assay. TCRdb's copy holds only in-frame clones and misses some; the assay was immunoSEQ multiplex PCR. The sample has more than 2 million clones, roughly 95% seen once. J lost 6 bases, V lost 1 base, and 6 bases had no gene match. Germline CDR1 LGHNA, CDR2 YSLEER. The CDR3 totals 15 residues. The sequencing sample was made of naive CD4+ T cells sorted from blood. Subset in this sample: CD45RA+ positively selected. The receptor comes from a man younger than 35 in good health. The rearrangement uses TRBV4-3 and TRBJ2-3, with 8 bases identical to TRBD2. Here the CDR3 reads CASSQGGRLADTQYF. Here the CDR3 DNA reads TGCGCCAGCAGCCAAGGAGGGCGACTAGCGGATACGCAGTATTTT.